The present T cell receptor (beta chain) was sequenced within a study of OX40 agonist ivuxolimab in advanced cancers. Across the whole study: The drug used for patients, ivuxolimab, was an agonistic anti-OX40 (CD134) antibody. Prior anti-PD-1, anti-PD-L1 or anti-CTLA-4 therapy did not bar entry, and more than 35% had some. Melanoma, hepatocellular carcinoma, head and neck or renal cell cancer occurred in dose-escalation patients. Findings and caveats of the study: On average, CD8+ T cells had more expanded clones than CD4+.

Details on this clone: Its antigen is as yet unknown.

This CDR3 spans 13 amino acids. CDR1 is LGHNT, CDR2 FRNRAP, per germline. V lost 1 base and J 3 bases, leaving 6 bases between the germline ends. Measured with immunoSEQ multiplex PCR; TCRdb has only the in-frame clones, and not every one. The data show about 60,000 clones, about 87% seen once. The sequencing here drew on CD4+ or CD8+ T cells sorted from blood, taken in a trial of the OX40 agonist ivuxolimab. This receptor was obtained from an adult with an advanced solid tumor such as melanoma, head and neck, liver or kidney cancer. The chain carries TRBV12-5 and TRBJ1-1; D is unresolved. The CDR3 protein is CASGLDKYTEAFF. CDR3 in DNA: TGTGCTAGTGGTTTGGACAAGTACACTGAAGCTTTCTTT.